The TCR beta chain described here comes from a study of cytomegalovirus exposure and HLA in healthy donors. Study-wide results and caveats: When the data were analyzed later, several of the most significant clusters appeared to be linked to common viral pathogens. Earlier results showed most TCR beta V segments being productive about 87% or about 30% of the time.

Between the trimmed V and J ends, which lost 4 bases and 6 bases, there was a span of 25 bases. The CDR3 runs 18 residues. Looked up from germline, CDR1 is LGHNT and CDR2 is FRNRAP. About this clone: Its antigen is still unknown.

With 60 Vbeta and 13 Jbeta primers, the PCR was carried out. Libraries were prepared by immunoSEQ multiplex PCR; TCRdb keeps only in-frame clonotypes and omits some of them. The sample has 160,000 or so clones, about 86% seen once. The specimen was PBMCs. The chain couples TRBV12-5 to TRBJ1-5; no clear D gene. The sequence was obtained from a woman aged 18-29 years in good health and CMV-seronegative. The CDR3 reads CASGWSPGRLVGSQPQHF. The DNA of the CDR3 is TGTGCTAGTGGTTGGTCCCCAGGTCGACTTGTCGGGAGTCAGCCCCAGCATTTT.